Shown below are 4 T cell receptor beta chains from a single sample sequenced in a study of blood T cell repertoires in COVID-19. Profiled with immunoSEQ multiplex PCR; TCRdb holds only in-frame clones, not every one. The sample lists about 300,000 clones, approximately 90% seen once, with about 4% in the top ten. Sequenced material: PBMCs or T cells enriched from blood (not recorded which). The receptors shown here come from a man aged 30 to 39 who had recovered from COVID-19.

The rearrangement uses TRBV20-1 and TRBJ2-2, with D hard to call. CDR3 size: 11 residues. Trimming pared 5 bases from V and 3 bases from J, leaving 4 bases between. Germline-derived CDR1 and CDR2 are DFQATT and SNEGSKA (reference sequence). CDR3 residues: CSALDTGELFF. In DNA, the CDR3 is TGCAGTGCTCTTGACACCGGGGAGCTGTTTTTT.

The rearrangement joins TRBV5-6 to TRBJ1-2; D is ambiguous. Germline CDR1 and CDR2: SGHDT and YYEEEE. Trimming took off 0 bases at V and 5 bases at J, with 8 bases between the two ends. This CDR3 spans 13 amino acids. DNA of the CDR3: TGTGCCAGCAGCTTGGTAGACGGGTATGGCTACACCTTC. This translates into CASSLVDGYGYTF. The full variable domain, with the rest looked up from reference TRBV5-6 and TRBJ1-2, is DAGVTQSPTHLIKTRGQQVTLRCSPKSGHDTVSWYQQALGQGPQFIFQYYEEEERQRGNFPDRFSGHQFPNYSSELNVNALLLGDSALYLCASSLVDGYGYTFGSGTRLTVV.

This chain connects TRBV6-5 to TRBJ1-1; no clear D gene. CDR3 size: 13 residues. The ends were cut back, 1 base at V and 4 bases at J, with 7 bases in the middle. Per the germline V gene, CDR1 is MNHEY and CDR2 is SVGAGI. The CDR3 loop is CASSYLGSTEAFF. The CDR3 nucleotides read TGTGCCAGCAGTTACTTAGGGAGCACTGAAGCTTTCTTT.

The chain carries TRBV5-1 and TRBJ2-5; possibly TRBD1 for D (6 bases). The CDR3 loop spans 14 amino acids. Per the germline V gene, CDR1 is SGHRS and CDR2 is YFSETQ. The V and J ends lost 4 bases and 1 base respectively, with 11 bases between them. The CDR3 spells CASSPGQLQETQYF. The CDR3 region has the DNA TGCGCCAGCAGCCCCGGACAGCTCCAAGAGACCCAGTACTTC.